What follows are 30 T cell receptor beta chains derived from one specimen sequenced in a study of PD-L1 blockade in urothelial cancer. Profiling relied on immunoSEQ multiplex PCR, and the TCRdb table lists in-frame clones only, not all of them. The data show more than 15,000 clones, about 85% seen once. Here the sequenced sample was PBMCs, taken around atezolizumab (anti-PD-L1) treatment. These receptors came from a man between 45 and 60 years old with urothelial cancer.

The V and J genes are TRBV6-1 and TRBJ1-3; a weak D match, TRBD1 (6 bases). V was shortened by 7 bases and J by 2 bases, with 15 bases between the two germline ends. CDR3 length: 15 amino acids. Germline CDR1 is MNHNS and CDR2 is SASEGT. The CDR3 coding sequence is TGTGCCAGCACCTCAGAGGACAGCCCTGGAAACACCATATATTTT. Translation: CASTSEDSPGNTIYF.

This chain links TRBV6-1 with TRBJ1-2; possibly TRBD1 for D (5 bases). Germline values: CDR1 MNHNS, CDR2 SASEGT. The CDR3 spans 12 residues. Trimming removed 3 bases from V and 4 bases from J, with 6 bases in between. Here the CDR3 reads CASSDTGYGYTF. The CDR3 coding sequence is TGTGCCAGCAGTGATACAGGCTATGGCTACACCTTC.

The chain combines TRBV29-1 with TRBJ1-1, with D maybe TRBD1 (5 bases). The germline V gene encodes CDR1 SQVTM and CDR2 ANQGSEA. The CDR3 spans 13 residues. Trimming stripped 5 bases from V and 2 bases from J, with 12 bases between. The CDR3 sequence: CSVLAGGNTEAFF. The DNA of the CDR3 is TGCAGCGTTTTAGCGGGGGGAAACACTGAAGCTTTCTTT.

The chain uses TRBV28 and TRBJ1-4, with unresolved D. Germline assignment: CDR1 MDHEN and CDR2 SYDVKM. V was trimmed by 7 bases and J by 8 bases, leaving 20 bases between them. The CDR3 has 15 amino acids. CDR3: CASIPGAGFGEKLFF. Here the CDR3 DNA reads TGTGCCAGCATTCCGGGCGCGGGGTTTGGAGAAAAACTGTTTTTT.

This chain links TRBV11-2 with TRBJ1-1; the D is unclear. The germline V gene has CDR1 SGHAT and CDR2 FQNNGV. Trimming left V 5 bases short and J 6 bases short, with 16 bases between. The CDR3 runs to 14 residues. This CDR3 reads CASSAETRRAEAFF. CDR3 coding DNA: TGTGCCAGCAGCGCCGAAACGCGGCGGGCTGAAGCTTTCTTT.

The chain couples TRBV4-1 to TRBJ2-3; 7 positions match TRBD2. Germline CDR1 and CDR2: MGHRA and YSYEKL. The CDR3 is 13 residues long. V lost 3 bases, J lost 4 bases, and 1 base stayed unmatched. The CDR3: CASSQGGSDTQYF. The CDR3 nucleotides read TGCGCCAGCAGCCAGGGGGGGTCAGATACGCAGTATTTT.

V and J are TRBV6-5 and TRBJ1-4; the match to TRBD1 covers 7 bases. This CDR3 contains 15 residues. Germline V gene sequence: CDR1 MNHEY, CDR2 SVGAGI. V was clipped by 5 bases and J by 10 bases; unmatched bases: 13. CDR3 coding DNA: TGTGCCAGCAGTAGTCGACAGGGAGGTTTTGGAAAACTGTTTTTT. As protein: CASSSRQGGFGKLFF.

This chain links TRBV19 with TRBJ2-5, with D perhaps TRBD1 (6 bases). V dropped 3 bases and J dropped 1 base, with 12 bases sitting between them. The CDR3 covers 15 residues. The germline V gene encodes CDR1 LNHDA and CDR2 SQIVND (reference sequence). The CDR3 DNA reads TGTGCCAGTAGTATGGTGGGCAGGGGCCAAGAGACCCAGTACTTC. Translation: CASSMVGRGQETQYF.

J is TRBJ1-2 and V is TRBV4-3; D is unresolved. Germline V CDR1 and CDR2: LGHNA, YSLEER. This CDR3 comprises 14 residues. The germline V and J ends were trimmed by 3 bases and 8 bases, with 16 bases remaining between them. The CDR3 DNA sequence: TGCGCCAGCAGCCATTCGGGAGGGCTTGGGGGCTACACCTTC. It yields the protein CASSHSGGLGGYTF.

This chain uses TRBV6-5 with TRBJ2-5; the D gene is possibly TRBD2 (5 bases). The CDR3 totals 12 residues. In germline, CDR1 is MNHEY, CDR2 SVGAGI. The ends were cut back, 6 bases at V and 5 bases at J, with 10 bases in the middle. The CDR3 loop reads CASSQTGETQYF. CDR3 coding DNA: TGTGCCAGCAGCCAAACGGGGGAGACCCAGTACTTC.

V usage is TRBV9 and J usage is TRBJ1-2, with TRBD1 matching 7 bases. J was trimmed by 5 bases and V by 4 bases; bases with no gene match: 8. CDR3 length equals 14 residues. CDR1 is SGDLS, CDR2 YYNGEE, per germline. CDR3 nucleotide sequence: TGTGCCAGCAGCACCCCGGACAGGACTTATGGCTACACCTTC. Translated: CASSTPDRTYGYTF.

V and J are TRBV7-3 and TRBJ2-3; 11 nucleotides match TRBD2. Trimming took 1 base from V and 2 from J; bases not matched to a gene: 2. The length of the CDR3 is 16 residues. Germline CDR1 SGHTA, CDR2 FQGTGA. DNA of the CDR3: TGTGCCAGCAGCTTAATTAGCGGGGGGGCCACAGATACGCAGTATTTT. As protein: CASSLISGGATDTQYF.

The DNA for the CDR3 is TGTGCCAGCAGCGTAGGAGGGAGAGAGACCCAGTACTTC. This codes for CASSVGGRETQYF. The chain employs TRBV9 and TRBJ2-5, with D tentatively TRBD2 (5 bases). Germline CDR1 and CDR2: SGDLS and YYNGEE. V lost 0 bases, J lost 4 bases, and 7 bases lay in between. The CDR3 has 13 amino acids.

DNA for the CDR3: TGTGCCAGCAGCTTAGGGACAGGGGCTGGCTACGAGCAGTACTTC. Encoded protein: CASSLGTGAGYEQYF. This sequence joins TRBV11-2 and TRBJ2-7; TRBD1 aligns across 9 bases. Germline V gene lookup returns CDR1 SGHAT and CDR2 FQNNGV. There are 15 residues in the CDR3. The V and J ends lost 1 base and 3 bases, in that order; junction bases with no gene match: 4.

The V call is TRBV10-1, the J call TRBJ2-5; 7 nucleotides match TRBD2. This CDR3 has 16 residues. V shed 8 bases, J shed 4 bases, and the junction held 16 bases outside the gene matches. CDR1 is WNHNN and CDR2 is SYGVQD in the germline V gene (reference sequence). The CDR3 reads CASGFRGSPHGETQYF. The CDR3 DNA reads TGCGCCAGCGGCTTCCGCGGGAGCCCTCACGGAGAGACCCAGTACTTC.

V usage is TRBV6-1 and J usage is TRBJ2-1, with a weak D call TRBD2 (6 bases). Germline CDR1 and CDR2: MNHNS and SASEGT. This CDR3 has 13 residues. V lost 10 bases and J lost 7, with 17 bases in between. CDR3 DNA: TGTGCCATCCCACCGGGACTCAGTAATGAGCAGTTCTTC. Translation: CAIPPGLSNEQFF.

The chain couples TRBV19 to TRBJ1-5; no clear D gene. This CDR3 is built from 16 residues. Germline V gene sequence: CDR1 LNHDA, CDR2 SQIVND (reference sequence). The ends were cut back, 6 bases at V and 1 base at J, with 16 bases in the middle. CDR3 protein: CASSPIRLLSNQPQHF. The CDR3 region has the DNA TGTGCCAGTAGCCCCATCCGACTGTTAAGCAATCAGCCCCAGCATTTT.

This clone showed up just a few times. The chain has TRBV10-1 and TRBJ2-7; 11 nucleotides match TRBD2. V lost 7 bases and J lost 1; bases outside the gene matches: 12. This CDR3 region has 17 residues. The germline CDR1 and CDR2 sequences are WNHNN and SYGVQD (reference sequence). The CDR3 bases are TGCGCCAGCAAAGAGAATCACGGGACTAGCGGTTCCTACGAGCAGTACTTC. It encodes CASKENHGTSGSYEQYF.

The chain is built from TRBV25-1 and TRBJ1-3; 9 bases are a match to TRBD1. Trimming removed 8 bases from V and 4 bases from J; junction bases left unmatched: 6. This CDR3 contains 14 residues. CDR1 MGHDK and CDR2 SYGVNS come from the germline V gene. CDR3 DNA: TGTGCCAGCTCAACAGGGGGCACAGGAAACACCATATATTTT. Amino acid sequence: CASSTGGTGNTIYF.

J is TRBJ1-5 and V is TRBV21-1. TRBV21-1 is a known pseudogene. CDR3 size: 16 residues. The CDR3 DNA is TGTGCCAGCAGCAAAGGGGGACTGAATAGCAATCAGCCCCAGCATTTT. Its protein is CASSKGGLNSNQPQHF.

The rearrangement uses TRBV27 and TRBJ1-5; the D gene is possibly TRBD1 (5 bases). CDR3 length: 12 residues. V was pared by 8 bases and J by 6 bases, with 11 bases between. The germline CDR1 and CDR2 sequences are MNHEY and SMNVEV (reference sequence). DNA of the CDR3: TGTGCCAGCCGGAGGGGAGGTCAGCCCCAGCATTTT. Its translation: CASRRGGQPQHF.

The chain couples TRBV19 to TRBJ1-4, with a possible D match to TRBD1 (5 bases). The CDR3 is made up of 14 amino acids. CDR1 and CDR2 (germline): LNHDA, SQIVND (reference sequence). V lost 7 bases and J lost 0, with 9 bases in between. The CDR3 region has the DNA TGTGCCAGTACCCTGACAGCAACTAATGAAAAACTGTTTTTT. Translating it yields CASTLTATNEKLFF.

The V gene is TRBV11-2, the J gene TRBJ2-2; the D gene is possibly TRBD2 (5 bases). Germline lookup yields CDR1 SGHAT and CDR2 FQNNGV. This CDR3 is built from 18 residues. Trimming took off 0 bases at V and 7 bases at J, with 21 bases between the two ends. The CDR3 spells CASSLDRIHRGGDGELFF. CDR3 bases: TGTGCCAGCAGCTTAGATAGGATTCACCGGGGTGGTGACGGGGAGCTGTTTTTT.

This rearrangement joins TRBV19 to TRBJ2-1; 10 positions agree with TRBD2. Germline trimming cut 7 bases from V and 6 bases from J; bases unmatched to any gene: 6. Germline assignment: CDR1 LNHDA and CDR2 SQIVND (reference sequence). CDR3 length: 14 residues. CDR3 residues: CASTPLAGINEQFF. CDR3 in DNA: TGTGCCAGTACCCCACTAGCGGGAATCAATGAGCAGTTCTTC.

The CDR3 reads CASSVKVTGIHGADTQYF. The CDR3 DNA reads TGTGCCAGCAGTGTAAAGGTGACCGGGATCCACGGGGCAGATACGCAGTATTTT. The chain joins TRBV6-1 to TRBJ2-3, with D possibly being TRBD2 (5 bases). This CDR3 is 18 amino acids long. The V gene lost 4 bases and the J gene lost 4 bases, with 24 bases spanning the gap. CDR1 is MNHNS, CDR2 SASEGT, per germline.

The rearrangement links TRBV7-2 to TRBJ2-7, with 8 positions matching TRBD1. Germline CDR1 SGHTA, CDR2 FQGNSA. The CDR3 has 15 amino acids. J lost 3 bases, V lost 5 bases, and 9 bases had no gene match. CDR3 region: CASSPDRGWSYEQYF. Here the CDR3 DNA reads TGTGCCAGCAGCCCCGACAGGGGTTGGAGCTACGAGCAGTACTTC.

CDR3 sequence reads: CASSSTLRGSGELFF. The CDR3 nucleotides are TGTGCCAGCAGCTCGACCCTTAGGGGGAGTGGGGAGCTGTTTTTT. V and J are TRBV7-2 and TRBJ2-2; the D gene is possibly TRBD1 (6 bases). Germline V gene sequence: CDR1 SGHTA, CDR2 FQGNSA. The CDR3 runs to 15 residues. Trimming removed 4 bases from V and 8 bases from J, with 17 bases in between.

This clone appeared a few times. The chain joins TRBV7-2 to TRBJ2-7; TRBD2 aligns across 11 bases. The CDR3 runs to 15 residues. The trim removed 6 bases at V and 4 bases at J, leaving 8 bases unmatched. Germline values: CDR1 SGHTA, CDR2 FQGNSA. CDR3 sequence: CASRPTGTSGYEQYF. As DNA, the CDR3 is TGTGCCAGCAGACCTACCGGGACTAGCGGTTACGAGCAGTACTTC.

This chain links TRBV7-2 with TRBJ2-7, with 8 bases matching TRBD2. This CDR3 contains 14 residues. The V and J ends lost 1 base and 3 bases, in that order; junction bases with no gene match: 2. Germline CDR1 SGHTA, CDR2 FQGNSA. CDR3 sequence (DNA): TGTGCCAGCAGCTTAGGACTAGCGTTCTACGAGCAGTACTTC. The encoded protein is CASSLGLAFYEQYF.

V is TRBV25-1 and J is TRBJ2-7; 7 nucleotides line up with TRBD2. V shed 7 bases and J 5 bases; nucleotides not matched to a gene: 8. The germline CDR1 and CDR2 sequences are MGHDK and SYGVNS. The CDR3 length is 13 residues. In nucleotides, the CDR3 is TGTGCCAGCATGGGGGGGATTCGTAACGAGCAGTACTTC. Translating it yields CASMGGIRNEQYF.